These 29 T cell receptor beta chains came from one sample sequenced in a study of neurological immune-mediated disorders. TCRdb redid the calling of the 5' RACE reads with MiXCR, one entry per CDR3 protein. The sample shows roughly 74,000 distinct CDR3 sequences, less than 5.5% of them seen only once. Sequenced: PBMCs. The source is a man between 18 and 35 years old with multiple sclerosis.

This clonotype was counted many times. The V and J genes are TRBV28 and TRBJ2-2, with 10 bases lining up with TRBD1. Germline CDR1 and CDR2: MDHEN and SYDVKM. Unmatched junction bases numbered 10, after V lost 3 bases and J lost 6 bases. This CDR3 contains 17 residues. CDR3 sequence reads: CASSLAGTGDYSGELFF. The CDR3 DNA reads TGTGCCAGCAGTTTGGCGGGGACAGGGGATTATTCCGGGGAGCTGTTTTTT. The variable domain in full, with the rest retrieved from reference TRBV28 and TRBJ2-2, is DVKVTQSSRYLVKRTGEKVFLECVQDMDHENMFWYRQDPGLGLRLIYFSYDVKMKEKGDIPEGYSVSREKKERFSLILESASTNQTSMYLCASSLAGTGDYSGELFFGEGSRLTVL.

This clonotype was detected many times. The gene calls are TRBV20-1 and TRBJ2-7; 11 positions agree with TRBD2. The CDR3 has 15 residues. With V trimmed by 1 base and J by 5 bases, 7 bases remained unmatched. CDR1 and CDR2 (germline): DFQATT, SNEGSKA (reference sequence). The CDR3 sequence is CSARASGLAVDEQYF. Here the CDR3 DNA reads TGCAGTGCTAGAGCGTCGGGACTAGCGGTGGACGAGCAGTACTTC.

This clonotype showed up many times. For the CDR3, the DNA is TGCAGCGCAAGACACGGAAACATTCAGTACTTC. This sequence encodes CSARHGNIQYF. The J gene is TRBJ2-4, the V gene TRBV29-1; no clear D gene. This CDR3 has 11 amino acids. CDR1 is SQVTM, CDR2 ANQGSEA, per germline. V was pared by 7 bases and J by 6 bases, with 10 bases between.

In this sample, this clonotype turned up many times. The rearrangement joins TRBV12-3 or TRBV12-4 to TRBJ2-7; no definite D call. V lost 2 bases and J lost 1, with 9 bases in between. The CDR3 length is 14 residues. CDR3 residues: CASSLTGLSYEQYF. The DNA of the CDR3 is TGTGCCAGCAGTTTAACGGGCCTGTCCTACGAGCAGTACTTC.

About this clonotype: A much larger clone differs by one base, so this may be a read error. The chain has TRBV11-2 and TRBJ1-4; D unresolved. The CDR3 length is 13 residues. V gave up 10 bases and J gave up 8 bases, with 17 bases separating them. The V gene's germline CDR1 is SGHAT and CDR2 FQNNGV. CDR3 sequence: CATEGWKSEKLFF. CDR3 in DNA: TGTGCCACCGAAGGCTGGAAATCGGAAAAACTGTTTTTT.

This clonotype was observed at least ten times. This sequence joins TRBV5-1 and TRBJ1-2; D is possibly TRBD1 (5 bases). CDR1 SGHRS and CDR2 YFSETQ come from the germline V gene. The CDR3 has 16 residues. The V and J ends lost 0 bases and 7 bases respectively, with 19 bases between them. The CDR3 DNA sequence: TGCGCCAGCAGCTTGGGACAGCACGGATTTCGAGGTGGCTACACCTTC. Translation: CASSLGQHGFRGGYTF.

This clonotype was seen many times. CDR3 nucleotide sequence: TGTGCCAGCAGCTCCACTCTTACCTTTTCCTATGGCTACACCTTC. Its protein is CASSSTLTFSYGYTF. The chain links TRBV11-2 to TRBJ1-2; D unclear. There are 15 residues in the CDR3. V was clipped by 4 bases and J by 4 bases, with 16 bases between them. Per germline, CDR1 SGHAT and CDR2 FQNNGV. The whole variable domain, filled in from reference TRBV11-2 and TRBJ1-2, reads EAGVAQSPRYKIIEKRQSVAFWCNPISGHATLYWYQQILGQGPKLLIQFQNNGVVDDSQLPKDRFSAERLKGVDSTLKIQPAKLEDSAVYLCASSSTLTFSYGYTFGSGTRLTVV.

There are many counts of this clonotype. This rearrangement joins TRBV10-3 to TRBJ2-5; D is uncertain. The germline V gene has CDR1 ENHRY and CDR2 SYGVKD. The CDR3 totals 13 residues. With 5 bases removed from V and 5 bases from J, the gap between germline ends came to 12 bases. The CDR3 bases are TGTGCCATCAGTAGTAAAGATGGGGAGACCCAGTACTTC. It is translated as CAISSKDGETQYF.

This clonotype has just a few counts. At one boundary the junction diverges from the germline segment, which might be a read error. The rearrangement links TRBV12-3 or TRBV12-4 to TRBJ1-5, with D possibly being TRBD1 (6 bases). The CDR3 contains 15 residues. The CDR3 loop reads CASSPNRAINQPQNF. The DNA of the CDR3 is TGTGCCAGCAGCCCAAACAGGGCCATCAATCAGCCCCAGAATTTT.

This clonotype was seen repeatedly, ten times or more. V usage is TRBV6-6 and J usage is TRBJ2-1; 9 positions match TRBD2. V lost 7 bases, J lost 5 bases, and 6 bases stayed unmatched. This CDR3 has 14 residues. CDR1 and CDR2 (germline): MNHNY, SVGAGI (reference sequence). DNA of the CDR3: TGTGCCAGCAACGGACTAGCGCCAAACAATGAGCAGTTCTTC. Residues: CASNGLAPNNEQFF.

The sample holds many counts of this clonotype. This chain links TRBV12-3 or TRBV12-4 with TRBJ2-7; no reliable D call. The CDR3 runs 12 residues. Deletions cut 1 base from V and 5 bases from J, with 6 bases between. CDR3 region: CASSLGSDEQYF. In DNA form, the CDR3 reads TGTGCCAGCAGTTTAGGGTCCGACGAGCAGTACTTC.

This clonotype was detected ten times or more. The chain couples TRBV28 to TRBJ1-4; no reliable D call. Germline loops: CDR1 MDHEN, CDR2 SYDVKM. Trimming pared 6 bases from V and 8 bases from J, leaving 13 bases between. The CDR3 sequence is 13 residues long. The CDR3 DNA sequence: TGTGCCAGCAGAGAAGGGTCGGACGAAAAACTGTTTTTT. This codes for CASREGSDEKLFF.

In DNA form, the CDR3 reads TGTGCCAGCAGTTTATGGAACGGGAGAGATACGCAGTATTTT. It yields the protein CASSLWNGRDTQYF. The V and J genes are TRBV28 and TRBJ2-3; possibly TRBD2 for D (6 bases). Trimming removed 0 bases at V and 5 bases at J, with 9 bases between. The germline V gene has CDR1 MDHEN and CDR2 SYDVKM. The CDR3 extends over 14 amino acids. The entire variable domain, with the rest obtained from reference TRBV28 and TRBJ2-3, is as follows: DVKVTQSSRYLVKRTGEKVFLECVQDMDHENMFWYRQDPGLGLRLIYFSYDVKMKEKGDIPEGYSVSREKKERFSLILESASTNQTSMYLCASSLWNGRDTQYFGPGTRLTVL.

The table lists this clonotype with many counts. The V and J genes are TRBV6-2 or TRBV6-3 and TRBJ1-5; D is possibly TRBD1 (5 bases). There are 13 residues in the CDR3. Germline CDR1 and CDR2: MNHEY and SVGEGT. Trimming removed 6 bases at V and 4 bases at J, with 10 bases between. CDR3 in DNA: TGTGCCAGCAGCCAACCAGGGAATCAGCCCCAGCATTTT. As protein: CASSQPGNQPQHF.

This clonotype was seen at least ten times. V usage is TRBV7-3 and J usage is TRBJ2-3; perhaps TRBD1 as D (6 bases). Germline V gene data show CDR1 as SGHTA and CDR2 as FQGTGA. V lost 5 bases and J lost 4, with 13 bases in between. This CDR3 has 14 residues. The CDR3 region has the DNA TGTGCCAGCAGCCCCTTGGGGGCTCCAGATACGCAGTATTTT. It codes for CASSPLGAPDTQYF.

This clonotype was seen a few times. One junction end does not reproduce the germline sequence, and a read error may be involved. The chain recombines TRBV20-1 with TRBJ1-5, with 7 nucleotides matching TRBD1. This CDR3 spans 16 amino acids. Germline values: CDR1 DFQATT, CDR2 SNEGSKA (reference sequence). CDR3 in amino acids: CSARGVQGERNQPQNF. CDR3 nucleotide sequence: TGCAGTGCTAGAGGCGTCCAGGGGGAGCGGAATCAGCCCCAGAATTTT.

This clonotype occurred many times. This rearrangement joins TRBV2 to TRBJ2-5; D possibly corresponds to TRBD1 (6 bases). Per germline, CDR1 SNHLY and CDR2 FYNNEI. CDR3 length: 11 residues. V lost 3 bases to trimming and J lost 11 bases, with 10 bases between them. The DNA for the CDR3 is TGTGCCAGCAGTGACCGGACAGAACAGTACTTC. It encodes CASSDRTEQYF. Supplemented by reference TRBV2 and TRBJ2-5, the full variable domain reads EPEVTQTPSHQVTQMGQEVILRCVPISNHLYFYWYRQILGQKVEFLVSFYNNEISEKSEIFDDQFSVERPDGSNFTLKIRSTKLEDSAMYFCASSDRTEQYFGPGTRLLVL.

In this sample, this clonotype turned up many times. J is TRBJ2-7 and V is TRBV28, with D tentatively TRBD1 or TRBD2 (6 bases each). Germline V gene sequence: CDR1 MDHEN, CDR2 SYDVKM. V lost 8 bases and J lost 2, with 19 bases in between. The CDR3 length is 15 residues. The CDR3 here is CASRGGGSRTYEQYF. In DNA, the CDR3 is TGTGCCAGCCGAGGGGGAGGTAGCCGAACCTACGAGCAGTACTTC.

This clonotype was observed many times. V and J are TRBV2 and TRBJ2-1, with a possible D match to TRBD2 (5 bases). CDR1 is SNHLY and CDR2 is FYNNEI in the germline V gene. CDR3 length: 13 amino acids. V was shortened by 6 bases and J by 2 bases, with 8 bases between the two germline ends. The CDR3 spells CASRGLTYNEQFF. The CDR3 coding sequence is TGTGCCAGCAGAGGACTTACCTACAATGAGCAGTTCTTC. Filled out from reference TRBV2 and TRBJ2-1, the complete variable domain reads EPEVTQTPSHQVTQMGQEVILRCVPISNHLYFYWYRQILGQKVEFLVSFYNNEISEKSEIFDDQFSVERPDGSNFTLKIRSTKLEDSAMYFCASRGLTYNEQFFGPGTRLTVL.

This clonotype occurred many times. The rearrangement joins TRBV24-1 to TRBJ2-1; 10 bases align to TRBD2. V lost 5 bases to trimming and J lost 3 bases; unmatched junction nucleotides: 6. Germline V gives CDR1 KGHDR, CDR2 SFDVKD. The CDR3 runs to 16 residues. CDR3 region: CATSGIAGGNYNEQFF. The CDR3 DNA is TGTGCCACCAGTGGTATAGCGGGAGGAAACTACAATGAGCAGTTCTTC.

This clonotype was recorded many times. The V and J genes are TRBV7-2 and TRBJ2-5, with 10 bases that match TRBD1. V lost 5 bases to trimming and J lost 5 bases; unmatched junction nucleotides: 8. This CDR3 has 15 amino acids. Germline V gives CDR1 SGHTA, CDR2 FQGNSA. Here the CDR3 DNA reads TGTGCCAGCAGCCGTAGACAGGGGGCGACGGAGACCCAGTACTTC. This translates into CASSRRQGATETQYF. Full variable domain (remainder filled in from reference TRBV7-2 and TRBJ2-5): GAGVSQSPSNKVTEKGKDVELRCDPISGHTALYWYRQSLGQGLEFLIYFQGNSAPDKSGLPSDRFSAERTGGSVSTLTIQRTQQEDSAVYLCASSRRQGATETQYFGPGTRLLVL.

This clonotype was observed a handful of times. A much larger clonotype is one base distant, so this may be a read error. The rearrangement links TRBV29-1 to TRBJ1-2; perhaps TRBD1 as D (5 bases). Per germline, CDR1 SQVTM and CDR2 ANQGSEA. This CDR3 region has 12 residues. V lost 5 bases and J lost 6, with 13 bases in between. The CDR3 DNA sequence: TGCAGCGTTCCAGGGAAGAATAATGGCTACACCTTC. Its translation: CSVPGKNNGYTF.

This clonotype was observed at least ten times. The CDR3 sequence is CSAIGNEQYF. CDR3 nucleotide sequence: TGCAGTGCGATTGGCAACGAGCAGTACTTC. The chain uses TRBV20-1 and TRBJ2-7; D not certain. With 6 bases removed from V and 5 bases from J, the gap between germline ends came to 8 bases. The CDR3 spans 10 residues. CDR1 is DFQATT, CDR2 SNEGSKA, per germline (reference sequence).

This clonotype appeared many times. The genes are TRBV20-1 and TRBJ1-4; TRBD1 aligns across 7 bases. Germline V lookup: CDR1 DFQATT, CDR2 SNEGSKA (reference sequence). The CDR3 length is 15 residues. The trim removed 4 bases at V and 12 bases at J, leaving 17 bases unmatched. Here the CDR3 reads CSATRPQETGDQLFF. CDR3 DNA: TGCAGTGCTACCCGCCCCCAAGAAACAGGGGATCAACTGTTTTTT.

This clonotype appeared many times. The chain joins TRBV5-1 to TRBJ2-3, with 8 bases matching TRBD1. Germline V gives CDR1 SGHRS, CDR2 YFSETQ. The ends lost 0 bases at V and 5 bases at J; junction bases unmatched: 2. The CDR3 sequence is 14 residues long. The CDR3, as DNA: TGCGCCAGCAGCTTGGGAGGACAGGGAGATACGCAGTATTTT. Translation gives CASSLGGQGDTQYF.

This clonotype was detected ten times or more. The chain recombines TRBV3-1 with TRBJ2-1; D remains unclear. V was clipped by 0 bases and J by 9 bases, with 15 bases between them. The CDR3 extends over 15 amino acids. CDR1 and CDR2 (germline): LGHDT, YNNKEL (reference sequence). In DNA, the CDR3 is TGTGCCAGCAGCCAAGATCTAGTGGTTCAACGTGAGCAGTTCTTC. It specifies CASSQDLVVQREQFF.

In this sample, this clonotype turned up many times. This sequence joins TRBV20-1 and TRBJ1-2; D unresolved. V gave up 0 bases and J gave up 4 bases, with 15 bases separating them. CDR3 length: 15 amino acids. Germline V gene lookup returns CDR1 DFQATT and CDR2 SNEGSKA (reference sequence). CDR3 DNA: TGCAGTGCTAGAGATCCCAAGGGCACGGGCTATGGCTACACCTTC. Amino acids: CSARDPKGTGYGYTF.

This clonotype has ten or more counts. The gene calls are TRBV12-3 or TRBV12-4 and TRBJ2-1; 10 bases line up with TRBD1. This CDR3 contains 16 residues. The junction had 4 bases not matched to a gene; V was cut back by 3 bases and J by 2 bases. CDR3 loop: CASSLGQGRTYNEQFF. The CDR3 DNA reads as TGTGCCAGCAGTTTGGGACAGGGGAGGACCTACAATGAGCAGTTCTTC.

A few counts support this clonotype. An end of the junction differs from the germline gene, which may be a read error. This sequence joins TRBV9 and TRBJ2-6; D may match TRBD1 or TRBD2 (5 bases each). Germline CDR1 reads SGDLS; CDR2 reads YYNGEE. The CDR3 spans 17 residues. CDR3: CASSVTGSLSGAKVLTF. CDR3 DNA sequence: TGTGCCAGCAGCGTCACGGGAAGCTTGTCTGGGGCCAAAGTCCTGACTTTC. The full variable domain, rest sourced from reference TRBV9 and TRBJ2-6, is DSGVTQTPKHLITATGQRVTLRCSPRSGDLSVYWYQQSLDQGLQFLIQYYNGEERAKGNILERFSAQQFPDLHSELNLSSLELGDSALYFCASSVTGSLSGAKVLTFGAGSRLTVL.